This T cell receptor beta chain appears in the sequencing data of a study of T cells in Graves' hyperthyroidism and ophthalmopathy (dated by TCRdb to between 2017 and 2020). Background for the entire study: Peripheral blood was sampled at the time of initial diagnosis, prior to any treatment. A discovery cohort of about 95 patients, roughly 43 with Graves' ophthalmopathy and 55 to 60 with stable Graves' hyperthyroidism, was used to find distinguishing TCR V-J signatures. Prospective prediction of ophthalmopathy was tested in an independent validation cohort of fewer than 20 hyperthyroidism patients and 17 patients who later progressed to ophthalmopathy. For training and testing, the 100 or so patients in the discovery cohort were randomly divided in a 7:3 ratio. The study also compared thyroid tissue and blood T-cell repertoires from several Graves' hyperthyroidism patients. Following sampling, methimazole starting at 30 mg daily was given to hyperthyroidism patients, and high-dose intravenous methylprednisolone was given to ophthalmopathy patients. TCR Vbeta CDR3 sequencing of 130 to 150 peripheral blood samples (around 45 ophthalmopathy, roughly 74 hyperthyroidism and approximately 17 progressor patients) is reported in the paper. Overall study results and their limits: A model built on a 13 V-J signature distinguished ophthalmopathy from stable hyperthyroidism, reaching roughly 88% sensitivity and 81.08% specificity in cross-validation and 80%/75% in testing. Blood samples also contained most of the expanded thyroid clonotypes (frequency above 0.001), which suggests that blood repertoires may reflect thyroid immune responses. No statistical method was used to set the sample size in advance, and investigators knew the group allocation. In validation, the model predicted progression to ophthalmopathy a median of roughly 6.5 months before onset, with approximately 68% sensitivity and roughly 79% specificity.

TCR beta CDR3 regions were amplified from RNA transcripts. A first-round RT-PCR of the TCR CDR3 used the HTBI primer set with the Qiagen OneStep RT-PCR kit. A second multiplex PCR round built the libraries, followed by size selection and purification. Sequencing of the libraries was done on an Illumina HiSeq2000 using paired-end 100 bp reads. As for the authors' bioinformatics: Raw data were processed with SOAPnuke, discarding reads with adapters, uncalled bases, mean Phred below 15, or no exact constant-primer or identifier match. High-quality paired reads were merged with COPE v1.2.5, and unique nucleotide sequences were defined as clonotypes. MiTCR v1.1 was used to align clonotypes to the IMGT TRBV, TRBD and TRBJ reference segments. Only V-J combinations with frequency above 0.0001, covering about 99% of repertoires, were analysed. A TCS score was defined as the ratio between F50 (clonal expansion) and ExV (chaos), using BLOSUM62-based TCRdist between CDR3 peptides within each V-J. Welch's t-statistics and random forest reduced 450 to 600 V-J features to around 14, which were used in a naive Bayes classifier (R e1071). TCRdb reanalyzed the raw reads on its own, using fastp at Q25 for trimming and MiXCR for clone calling, and kept in-frame beta chains. Rows matching on CDR3 protein sequence are summarized as one entry with the most common DNA and genes. The V and J calls and clone size are TCRdb's, not the authors'. Here the sample has roughly 260,000 distinct CDR3 sequences; more than 12% occur a single time. In total, the top ten clones hold about 14% of the sample.

This clonotype was seen repeatedly, ten times or more. What this receptor recognizes is not known. Base qualities were left out, and no much larger clone turns up one base away. Hyperthyroidism patients were newly diagnosed, with disease duration under 2 months, and aged 18 to 65 years. Any patient with an uncontrolled infection, another autoimmune disease, pregnancy or lactation was excluded. Diagnoses relied on clinical symptoms, serum thyroxine and TRAb, thyroid ultrasound and orbital computed tomography. Blood from progressor patients was drawn when they were first diagnosed with hyperthyroidism, before any ophthalmopathy symptoms appeared. Ficoll-Paque density gradient centrifugation was used to isolate PBMCs from around 10 ml of fresh peripheral blood. Progressor patients were first diagnosed with Graves' hyperthyroidism and then developed ophthalmopathy during follow-up. Total RNA was extracted using Trizol reagent, and RNA quality was assessed on an Agilent 2100 Bioanalyzer.

The CDR3 contains 15 residues, cysteine and phenylalanine counted. Here the CDR3 DNA is all that survives: 45 bases in frame from base 1. At the junction V is shortened by 5 bases and J by 1 base; bases outside the gene matches: 8. Looking up the germline V gene (reference sequence) yields CDR1 LNHDA and CDR2 SQIVND. The rearranged segments are TRBV19 and TRBJ2-7, with 7 middle bases fitting TRBD1. The receptor's source is a woman aged 40-49 years with Graves' hyperthyroidism that later progressed to Graves' ophthalmopathy. The specimen sequenced was blood. CDR3 sequence: CASSARDSPSYEQYF. The sequence in DNA is TGTGCCAGTAGTGCCCGGGACAGTCCATCCTACGAGCAGTACTTC.